These 10 T cell receptor beta chains were all obtained from the same sample, sequenced in a study of Graves' ophthalmopathy and Graves' hyperthyroidism. Amplified TCR beta CDR3 regions were obtained using RNA transcripts as template. Investigators did first-round RT-PCR with HTBI primers, then second-round multiplex PCR. MiXCR was run by TCRdb on the multiplex PCR reads, yielding one entry per CDR3 protein. Of just over 600,000 distinct CDR3 sequences in the sample, about a fifth were seen once. The sample consisted of peripheral blood. The receptors stem from a young woman with stable Graves' hyperthyroidism. Some clones in this sample may be carry-over from other donors' samples.

This clonotype appeared many times. The CDR3 DNA follows: TGTGCCAGCAGCTACGGGACAGCCGACAATGAGCAGTTCTTC. Its protein is CASSYGTADNEQFF. The chain carries TRBV6-5 and TRBJ2-1; TRBD1 matches 7 bases. Trimming removed 6 bases from V and 5 bases from J; junction bases left unmatched: 7. Germline V CDR1 and CDR2: MNHEY, SVGAGI. The CDR3 is 14 residues long.

The chain carries TRBV5-1 and TRBJ1-1; TRBD1 might be the D (6 bases). The CDR3 totals 19 residues. Germline CDR1 and CDR2: SGHRS and YFSETQ. With 4 bases removed from V and 3 bases from J, the gap between germline ends came to 28 bases. CDR3 nucleotides: TGCGCCAGCAGCAAAAGCCTGGAAACAGGGCTCCCGCGGGACACTGAAGCTTTCTTT. Translation gives CASSKSLETGLPRDTEAFF.

This clonotype was observed many times. This sequence joins TRBV7-9 and TRBJ1-1; 12 bases fit TRBD1. Trimming took 5 bases from V and 1 from J; bases not matched to a gene: 2. Germline values: CDR1 SEHNR, CDR2 FQNEAQ (reference sequence). The CDR3 loop spans 15 amino acids. Written as DNA, the CDR3 is TGTGCCAGCAGCCAGGGACAGGGGGCGAACACTGAAGCTTTCTTT. Amino acids: CASSQGQGANTEAFF.

Written as DNA, the CDR3 is TGTGCCAGCACCGCCCCCGGTAAAAACATTCAGTACTTC. Its translation: CASTAPGKNIQYF. The chain combines TRBV6-1 with TRBJ2-4; no reliable D call. Germline assignment: CDR1 MNHNS and CDR2 SASEGT. The V and J ends lost 7 bases and 4 bases respectively, with 11 bases between them. The CDR3 covers 13 residues.

The chain links TRBV6-2 or TRBV6-3 to TRBJ2-5; D tentatively reads TRBD1 or TRBD2 (6 bases each). The CDR3 runs 15 residues. The V end was cut by 2 bases, the J end by 5 bases, with 15 bases between. Germline V CDR1 and CDR2: MNHEY, SVGEGT. CDR3 in DNA: TGTGCCAGCAGTTACGGGGGGCGTTTACTGGAGACCCAGTACTTC. As protein: CASSYGGRLLETQYF.

The gene calls are TRBV28 and TRBJ1-1; the D is unclear. CDR1 is MDHEN and CDR2 is SYDVKM in the germline V gene. The germline V and J ends were trimmed by 5 bases and 3 bases, with 10 bases remaining between them. The CDR3 loop spans 13 amino acids. The CDR3 spells CASSGREDTEAFF. The DNA of the CDR3 is TGTGCCAGCAGTGGACGGGAGGACACTGAAGCTTTCTTT. The full variable domain, completed using reference TRBV28 and TRBJ1-1, is DVKVTQSSRYLVKRTGEKVFLECVQDMDHENMFWYRQDPGLGLRLIYFSYDVKMKEKGDIPEGYSVSREKKERFSLILESASTNQTSMYLCASSGREDTEAFFGQGTRLTVV.

This clonotype turned up a few times. CDR3 residues: CASSQGEAGGYEQYF. CDR3 DNA: TGCGCCAGCAGCCAAGGCGAGGCAGGGGGGTACGAGCAGTACTTC. The J gene is TRBJ2-7, the V gene TRBV4-1; D might be TRBD1 (7 bases). The germline V gene encodes CDR1 MGHRA and CDR2 YSYEKL. Trimming cost V 1 base and J 4 bases, with 14 bases left between them. The CDR3 sequence is 15 residues long.

Ten or more counts support this clonotype. The V and J genes are TRBV4-1 and TRBJ2-5, with TRBD2 matching 9 bases. CDR1 and CDR2 (germline): MGHRA, YSYEKL. This CDR3 is 17 amino acids long. J gave up 2 bases and V 1 base, and 8 bases lay outside the gene matches. The CDR3, as DNA: TGCGCCAGCAGCCAAGTCCAACTAGCGGGTCCTCAAGAGACCCAGTACTTC. Protein sequence: CASSQVQLAGPQETQYF.

This clonotype occurred many times. V usage is TRBV11-2 and J usage is TRBJ2-5, with TRBD2 as a possible D gene (6 bases). Germline V gene sequence: CDR1 SGHAT, CDR2 FQNNGV. This CDR3 has 16 amino acids. Between the trimmed V and J ends, which lost 5 bases and 4 bases, there was a span of 20 bases. The CDR3 region is CASSPVGGIHGETQYF. The CDR3 nucleotides read TGTGCCAGCAGCCCAGTAGGAGGGATTCACGGAGAGACCCAGTACTTC.

This clonotype was found once. This CDR3 is CASSSLRPERGETQYF. The CDR3 region has the DNA TGTGCCAGCAGCTCCCTCAGACCTGAGCGGGGAGAGACCCAGTACTTC. The gene calls are TRBV7-8 and TRBJ2-5; 7 positions match TRBD2. The germline V gene encodes CDR1 SGHVS and CDR2 FQNEAQ. The J segment lost 4 bases and the V segment lost 4 bases, leaving 12 bases of the junction unmatched. The CDR3 totals 16 residues.